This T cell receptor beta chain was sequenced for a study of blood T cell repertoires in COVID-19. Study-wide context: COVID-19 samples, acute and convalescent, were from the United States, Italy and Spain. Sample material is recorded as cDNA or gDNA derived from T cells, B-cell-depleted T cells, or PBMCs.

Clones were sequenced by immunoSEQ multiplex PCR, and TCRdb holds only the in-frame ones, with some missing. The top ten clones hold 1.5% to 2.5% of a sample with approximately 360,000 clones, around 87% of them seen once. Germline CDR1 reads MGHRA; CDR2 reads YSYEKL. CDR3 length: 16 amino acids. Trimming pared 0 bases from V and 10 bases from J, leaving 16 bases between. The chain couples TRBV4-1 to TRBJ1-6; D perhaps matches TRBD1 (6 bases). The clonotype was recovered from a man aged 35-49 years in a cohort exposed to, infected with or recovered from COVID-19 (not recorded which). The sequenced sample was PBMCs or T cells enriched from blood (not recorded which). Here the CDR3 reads CASSQEGGQPGSPLHF. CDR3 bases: TGCGCCAGCAGCCAAGAGGGTGGACAGCCGGGATCACCCCTCCACTTT.